These 7 T cell receptor beta chains came from one sample sequenced in a study of cytotoxic CD8 clonotypes in ibrutinib-treated CLL. Sequencing used immunoSEQ multiplex PCR; TCRdb keeps in-frame clones, though not all of them. The table has around 310,000 clones, more than 65% seen once; the top ten hold 6.5% to 8.5%. The sequencing used PBMCs, collected before ibrutinib treatment. The receptor set was obtained from a human donor with chronic lymphocytic leukemia.

This chain joins TRBV11-2 and TRBJ2-2; no firm D call. The length of the CDR3 is 11 residues. Trimming cost V 5 bases and J 8 bases, with 6 bases left between them. Germline CDR1 is SGHAT and CDR2 is FQNNGV. In DNA form, the CDR3 reads TGTGCCAGCAGCCCTCGGGGGGAGCTGTTTTTT. Translated, it gives CASSPRGELFF.

A few counts support this clone. The chain joins TRBV5-1 to TRBJ2-7; D call uncertain. Per the germline V gene, CDR1 is SGHRS and CDR2 is YFSETQ. V shed 4 bases and J shed 4 bases, with 9 bases lying between them. The CDR3 loop spans 12 amino acids. The CDR3 DNA reads TGCGCCAGCAGCATACAGCCTTACGAGCAGTACTTC. It encodes CASSIQPYEQYF.

This clone was seen a few times. This chain joins TRBV7-9 and TRBJ2-7, with D possibly TRBD2 on 5 matching bases. Trimming took off 5 bases at V and 7 bases at J, with 12 bases between the two ends. CDR1 is SEHNR, CDR2 FQNEAQ, per germline (reference sequence). The CDR3 has 12 amino acids. The CDR3 nucleotides read TGTGCCAGCAGCAGCCCCCTAGCTGAGCAGTACTTC. Translating it yields CASSSPLAEQYF.

The J gene is TRBJ2-1, the V gene TRBV4-2; TRBD2 is a possible D gene (6 bases). Germline V CDR1 and CDR2: LGHNA, YNFKEQ. The V and J ends lost 3 bases and 7 bases respectively, with 13 bases between them. The CDR3 runs to 14 residues. The CDR3 here is CASSQIGSRNEQFF. The CDR3 nucleotides are TGTGCCAGCAGCCAGATCGGGAGCCGAAATGAGCAGTTCTTC.

A single count supports this clone. This sequence joins TRBV14 and TRBJ2-1; no firm D call. CDR3 length: 15 amino acids. Germline CDR1 is SGHDN and CDR2 is FVKESK. The V end was cut by 2 bases, the J end by 6 bases, with 14 bases between. The CDR3: CASSQQAAPINEQFF. For the CDR3, the DNA is TGTGCCAGCAGCCAACAGGCCGCCCCAATCAATGAGCAGTTCTTC.

V gene TRBV6-5 combines with J gene TRBJ1-5, with TRBD1 matching 10 bases. Germline lookup yields CDR1 MNHEY and CDR2 SVGAGI. The CDR3 totals 15 residues. After removal of 8 bases from V and 6 bases from J, the junction contained 10 bases not matched to a gene. The CDR3 protein is CASQTGTGVGQPQHF. Here the CDR3 DNA reads TGTGCCAGCCAAACCGGGACAGGGGTCGGTCAGCCCCAGCATTTT.

This rearrangement joins TRBV5-1 to TRBJ2-7; D not resolved. Germline assignment: CDR1 SGHRS and CDR2 YFSETQ. The CDR3 totals 12 residues. V lost 0 bases and J lost 3, with 4 bases in between. The CDR3 here is CASSLEDYEQYF. CDR3 coding DNA: TGCGCCAGCAGCTTGGAGGACTACGAGCAGTACTTC.